This is a list of T cell receptor beta chains from one sample in a study of T cells in Graves' hyperthyroidism and ophthalmopathy. TCRdb called the multiplex PCR reads again in MiXCR, with one record for every CDR3 protein. Seen here are some 300,000 distinct CDR3 sequences, roughly 15% observed once, and the top ten hold 6.5% to 10%. The sample comprised blood. The receptor source for this set is a woman in her forties with Graves' hyperthyroidism. The CDR3 runs from the conserved cysteine through the conserved F or W. The D gene is left open where the match is weak. Clone size appears in some rows only: once, few, many, or a class for an expanded clone.

abundance: few; d_gene: TRBD1; j_gene: TRBJ1-6; v_gene: TRBV5-5; CDR3nt: TGTGCCAGCAGCCCTAAAAGGGACAGGGGGCGTGATAATTCACCCCTCCACTTT; CDR3aa: CASSPKRDRGRDNSPLHF
abundance: many; d_gene: -; j_gene: TRBJ1-1; v_gene: TRBV7-3; CDR3nt: TGTGCCAGCAGCCCCCCGACAGATCGTGAAGCTTTCTTT; CDR3aa: CASSPPTDREAFF
abundance: -; d_gene: -; j_gene: TRBJ2-5; v_gene: TRBV6-5; CDR3nt: TGTGCCAGCAGTTACACAGGGTTCAGCCCTGAGACCCAGTACTTC; CDR3aa: CASSYTGFSPETQYF
abundance: many; d_gene: -; j_gene: TRBJ2-7; v_gene: TRBV7-8; CDR3nt: TGTGCCAGCAGCTCCCCCGGTCTTAAGGGCTACGAGCAGTACTTC; CDR3aa: CASSSPGLKGYEQYF
abundance: many; d_gene: -; j_gene: TRBJ1-2; v_gene: TRBV20-1; CDR3nt: TGCAGTGCTAGCAGGGGACGCAACTATGGCTACACCTTC; CDR3aa: CSASRGRNYGYTF
abundance: many; d_gene: TRBD2; j_gene: TRBJ2-1; v_gene: TRBV6-2/TRBV6-3; CDR3nt: TGTGCCAGCAGTTACACCCTGACTAGCGGGAGTTTAAATGAGCAGTTCTTC; CDR3aa: CASSYTLTSGSLNEQFF
abundance: many; d_gene: -; j_gene: TRBJ1-2; v_gene: TRBV3-1; CDR3nt: TGTGCCAGCAGCCACGGATTCCGGGTCCCCACCTTC; CDR3aa: CASSHGFRVPTF
abundance: -; d_gene: -; j_gene: TRBJ2-2; v_gene: TRBV27; CDR3nt: TGTGCCAGCAGTTTTCTGGGACCCACCGGGGAGCTGTTTTTT; CDR3aa: CASSFLGPTGELFF
abundance: -; d_gene: TRBD1; j_gene: TRBJ1-2; v_gene: TRBV9; CDR3nt: TGTGCCAGCAGCGACCGGGACAGGGGGCTTAGGGCTGATGGCTACACCTTC; CDR3aa: CASSDRDRGLRADGYTF
abundance: many; d_gene: -; j_gene: TRBJ2-7; v_gene: TRBV29-1; CDR3nt: TGCAGCGTCAGGGAGGACTACGAGCAGTACTTC; CDR3aa: CSVREDYEQYF
abundance: -; d_gene: -; j_gene: TRBJ1-5; v_gene: TRBV19; CDR3nt: TGTGCCAGTAGTCTCGCAGGGATGGGGCAGCCCCAGCATTTT; CDR3aa: CASSLAGMGQPQHF
abundance: -; d_gene: TRBD1; j_gene: TRBJ2-1; v_gene: TRBV6-1; CDR3nt: TGTGCCAGCAGAACAGGGGCGACCTACAATGAGCAGTTCTTC; CDR3aa: CASRTGATYNEQFF
abundance: many; d_gene: -; j_gene: TRBJ1-5; v_gene: TRBV12-3/TRBV12-4; CDR3nt: TGTGCCAGCAGCCCGACAGGTACTAATCAGCCCCAGCATTTT; CDR3aa: CASSPTGTNQPQHF
abundance: many; d_gene: TRBD1; j_gene: TRBJ2-2; v_gene: TRBV20-1; CDR3nt: TGCAGTGCTAGAGACCCCAGGGGGTCCACCGGGGAGCTGTTTTTT; CDR3aa: CSARDPRGSTGELFF
abundance: many; d_gene: -; j_gene: TRBJ1-2; v_gene: TRBV28; CDR3nt: TGTGCCAGCAGTCGACAGCGCTATGGCTACACCTTC; CDR3aa: CASSRQRYGYTF
abundance: few; d_gene: -; j_gene: TRBJ2-2; v_gene: TRBV6-5; CDR3nt: TGTGCCAGCAGTTCAGGGAGGACCGGGGAGCTGTTTTTT; CDR3aa: CASSSGRTGELFF
abundance: many; d_gene: TRBD1; j_gene: TRBJ1-2; v_gene: TRBV18; CDR3nt: TGTGCCAGCTCTCCCGAACATCGACAGGGCCGGGGCTACACCTTC; CDR3aa: CASSPEHRQGRGYTF
abundance: many; d_gene: -; j_gene: TRBJ1-5; v_gene: TRBV12-3/TRBV12-4; CDR3nt: TGTGCCAGCAGTTGGGGGAGCGGCAATCAGCCCCAGCATTTT; CDR3aa: CASSWGSGNQPQHF
abundance: many; d_gene: -; j_gene: TRBJ1-2; v_gene: TRBV5-1; CDR3nt: TGCGCCAGCAGCCCGGGGACGAGGGATGGCTACACCTTC; CDR3aa: CASSPGTRDGYTF
abundance: many; d_gene: -; j_gene: TRBJ1-2; v_gene: TRBV29-1; CDR3nt: TGCAGCGTTGGATTCAGGGCGGTTGATGGCTACACCTTC; CDR3aa: CSVGFRAVDGYTF
abundance: many; d_gene: -; j_gene: TRBJ1-6; v_gene: TRBV2; CDR3nt: TGTGCCAGCAGTGAATTCGTCCGGGACCCTAAGATGAATTCACCCCTCCACTTT; CDR3aa: CASSEFVRDPKMNSPLHF